These T cell receptor beta chains were read from a single sample in a study of blood T cell repertoires in COVID-19. TCRdb's table, derived via immunoSEQ multiplex PCR, lists solely in-frame clones and lacks some. The sample holds more than 95,000 clones, about 90% seen once. Sample: peripheral blood. These receptors came from a man aged 45-60 years with COVID-19, enrolled during active disease. Both conserved end residues are part of each CDR3. The D gene is left open where the match is weak. The size of a clone is reported for some rows only, either as once, few or many, or as a class for expanded clones.

d_call: TRBD1
j_call: TRBJ1-2
cdr3_length: 14
clone_size: -
v_call: TRBV5-1
cdr3_nt: TGCGCCAGCATCGGGACAGGGGCCAACGGTGGCTACACCTTC
cdr3_aa: CASIGTGANGGYTF

d_call: -
j_call: TRBJ1-4
cdr3_length: 15
clone_size: -
v_call: TRBV28
cdr3_nt: TGTGCCAGCAGTTCCGGCCAGGCAACTAATGAAAAACTGTTTTTT
cdr3_aa: CASSSGQATNEKLFF

d_call: -
j_call: TRBJ1-4
cdr3_length: 16
clone_size: -
v_call: TRBV6-6
cdr3_nt: TGTGCCAGCAGTTACCTTGTCAGGGGCCCTGATGAAAAACTGTTTTTT
cdr3_aa: CASSYLVRGPDEKLFF

d_call: -
j_call: TRBJ2-3
cdr3_length: 14
clone_size: -
v_call: TRBV5-4
cdr3_nt: TGTGCCAGCAGCTTGGCTCCAGGGACAGATACGCAGTATTTT
cdr3_aa: CASSLAPGTDTQYF

d_call: -
j_call: TRBJ1-4
cdr3_length: 13
clone_size: -
v_call: TRBV9
cdr3_nt: TGTGCCAGCAGCGACTCTCGCGTGGAAAAACTGTTTTTT
cdr3_aa: CASSDSRVEKLFF

d_call: TRBD1
j_call: TRBJ1-3
cdr3_length: 17
clone_size: -
v_call: TRBV5-5
cdr3_nt: TGTGCCAGCAGCTCCCCGGGACAGGGTCCTTCTGGAAACACCATATATTTT
cdr3_aa: CASSSPGQGPSGNTIYF

d_call: TRBD1
j_call: TRBJ1-2
cdr3_length: 13
clone_size: -
v_call: TRBV19
cdr3_nt: TGTGCCAGTACCCCGGGACAGGGATCTGGCTACACCTTC
cdr3_aa: CASTPGQGSGYTF

d_call: -
j_call: TRBJ1-2
cdr3_length: 18
clone_size: -
v_call: TRBV9
cdr3_nt: TGTGCCAGCAGCGCCAAGATAGGGGGAGCTTGGGTATCGAATGGCTACACCTTC
cdr3_aa: CASSAKIGGAWVSNGYTF

d_call: -
j_call: TRBJ2-5
cdr3_length: 14
clone_size: -
v_call: TRBV5-1
cdr3_nt: TGCGCCAGCAGCTTGATGGGGCGACAAGAGACCCAGTACTTC
cdr3_aa: CASSLMGRQETQYF

d_call: -
j_call: TRBJ1-6
cdr3_length: 16
clone_size: -
v_call: TRBV27
cdr3_nt: TGTGCCAGCAGTTCAACCCCTAGGGGGGGCGCATCACCCCTCCACTTT
cdr3_aa: CASSSTPRGGASPLHF

d_call: -
j_call: TRBJ2-1
cdr3_length: 11
clone_size: -
v_call: TRBV19
cdr3_nt: TGTGCCAGTTCATCCCACAATGAGCAGTTCTTC
cdr3_aa: CASSSHNEQFF

d_call: -
j_call: TRBJ2-7
cdr3_length: 13
clone_size: -
v_call: TRBV12-3/TRBV12-4
cdr3_nt: TGTGCCAGCAGTAGGCTAGCGTTCTACGAGCAGTACTTC
cdr3_aa: CASSRLAFYEQYF

d_call: TRBD1
j_call: TRBJ1-1
cdr3_length: 17
clone_size: -
v_call: TRBV18
cdr3_nt: TGTGCCAGCTCGTTAATTCCGGGACAGGGGGTAGGCACTGAAGCTTTCTTT
cdr3_aa: CASSLIPGQGVGTEAFF

d_call: -
j_call: TRBJ2-6
cdr3_length: 14
clone_size: once
v_call: TRBV27
cdr3_nt: TGTGCCAGCAGTTCGAGCTCTGGGGCCAACGTCCTGACTTTC
cdr3_aa: CASSSSSGANVLTF

d_call: -
j_call: TRBJ2-7
cdr3_length: 11
clone_size: -
v_call: TRBV20-1
cdr3_nt: TGCAGTGCCCCGACTACATACGAGCAGTACTTC
cdr3_aa: CSAPTTYEQYF

d_call: -
j_call: TRBJ2-2
cdr3_length: 16
clone_size: -
v_call: TRBV4-2
cdr3_nt: TGTGCCAGCAGCCAAGATCGCTTACGGGATACCGGGGAGCTGTTTTTT
cdr3_aa: CASSQDRLRDTGELFF

d_call: -
j_call: TRBJ2-3
cdr3_length: 12
clone_size: -
v_call: TRBV30
cdr3_nt: TGTGCCTGGCTAGCGAACACAGATACGCAGTATTTT
cdr3_aa: CAWLANTDTQYF

d_call: -
j_call: TRBJ2-6
cdr3_length: 17
clone_size: few
v_call: TRBV28
cdr3_nt: TGTGCCAGCAGCCACAGGGTAGACCTCTCTGGGGCCAACGTCCTGACTTTC
cdr3_aa: CASSHRVDLSGANVLTF

d_call: TRBD1
j_call: TRBJ2-7
cdr3_length: 14
clone_size: -
v_call: TRBV5-4
cdr3_nt: TGTGCCAGCAGCTTGGCGGGACAGGGTGGGGAGCAGTACTTC
cdr3_aa: CASSLAGQGGEQYF

d_call: -
j_call: TRBJ2-3
cdr3_length: 15
clone_size: -
v_call: TRBV5-1
cdr3_nt: TGCGCCAGCAGTAGCACTGCGGGGCCCACAGATACGCAGTATTTT
cdr3_aa: CASSSTAGPTDTQYF

d_call: -
j_call: TRBJ2-2
cdr3_length: 17
clone_size: -
v_call: TRBV18
cdr3_nt: TGTGCCAGCTCACCAAGGGCGGGGGCTGCTCCAACCGGGGAGCTGTTTTTT
cdr3_aa: CASSPRAGAAPTGELFF

d_call: TRBD1
j_call: TRBJ2-2
cdr3_length: 17
clone_size: -
v_call: TRBV27
cdr3_nt: TGTGCCAGCAGTTTATTTCCGGGACAGGGCGACACCGGGGAGCTGTTTTTT
cdr3_aa: CASSLFPGQGDTGELFF

d_call: -
j_call: TRBJ2-1
cdr3_length: 15
clone_size: -
v_call: TRBV6-4
cdr3_nt: TGTGCCAGCAGTGAGGGCTCGGGGGCCTACAATGAGCAGTTCTTC
cdr3_aa: CASSEGSGAYNEQFF

d_call: -
j_call: TRBJ2-3
cdr3_length: 15
clone_size: once
v_call: TRBV7-9
cdr3_nt: TGTGCCAGCAGCTTAGGGGTGGGAGACGCAGATACGCAGTATTTT
cdr3_aa: CASSLGVGDADTQYF

d_call: TRBD2
j_call: TRBJ2-1
cdr3_length: 14
clone_size: once
v_call: TRBV6-6
cdr3_nt: TGTGCCAGCAGGAGGACTAGCGGGAGTGATGAGCAGTTCTTC
cdr3_aa: CASRRTSGSDEQFF

d_call: -
j_call: TRBJ1-2
cdr3_length: 12
clone_size: -
v_call: TRBV28
cdr3_nt: TGTGCCAGCAGTTCTAACCCTGATGGCTACACCTTC
cdr3_aa: CASSSNPDGYTF

d_call: -
j_call: TRBJ2-7
cdr3_length: 13
clone_size: -
v_call: TRBV5-1
cdr3_nt: TGCGCCAGCAGCTTGGCAGGCTCCCACGAGCAGTACTTC
cdr3_aa: CASSLAGSHEQYF

d_call: -
j_call: TRBJ2-7
cdr3_length: 15
clone_size: -
v_call: TRBV7-8
cdr3_nt: TGTGCCAGCAGCTTAGTCGGCGGTAGAACGGACGAGCAGTACTTC
cdr3_aa: CASSLVGGRTDEQYF

d_call: -
j_call: TRBJ2-2
cdr3_length: 15
clone_size: once
v_call: TRBV4-3
cdr3_nt: TGCGCCAGCAGCCAAGAAAACACCGCCACCGGGGAGCTGTTTTTT
cdr3_aa: CASSQENTATGELFF

d_call: -
j_call: TRBJ2-5
cdr3_length: 15
clone_size: -
v_call: TRBV5-1
cdr3_nt: TGCGCCAGCAGCTTGGCGGGCAGGGGGGTGGAGACCCAGTACTTC
cdr3_aa: CASSLAGRGVETQYF

d_call: -
j_call: TRBJ2-1
cdr3_length: 14
clone_size: -
v_call: TRBV19
cdr3_nt: TGTGCCAGTACCTCACAGGGAACCTACAATGAGCAGTTCTTC
cdr3_aa: CASTSQGTYNEQFF

d_call: -
j_call: TRBJ2-1
cdr3_length: 12
clone_size: -
v_call: TRBV7-8
cdr3_nt: TGTGCCAGCAGCCCACAGGGTAATGAGCAGTTCTTC
cdr3_aa: CASSPQGNEQFF

d_call: -
j_call: TRBJ2-4
cdr3_length: 12
clone_size: -
v_call: TRBV3-1/TRBV3-2
cdr3_nt: TGTGCCAGCAGCCAGGGGGCAGGGATTCAGTACTTC
cdr3_aa: CASSQGAGIQYF

d_call: TRBD1
j_call: TRBJ2-2
cdr3_length: 18
clone_size: -
v_call: TRBV27
cdr3_nt: TGTGCCAGCAGTCCAAACACAGGGGGCGCTTATAACACCGGGGAGCTGTTTTTT
cdr3_aa: CASSPNTGGAYNTGELFF

d_call: -
j_call: TRBJ1-1
cdr3_length: 8
clone_size: -
v_call: TRBV9
cdr3_nt: TGTGCCAGCAGCGTTCCCCCATTT
cdr3_aa: CASSVPPF

d_call: -
j_call: TRBJ2-1
cdr3_length: 12
clone_size: -
v_call: TRBV12-3/TRBV12-4
cdr3_nt: TGTGCCAGCAGTCCCGAGATGAATGAGCAGTTCTTC
cdr3_aa: CASSPEMNEQFF

d_call: TRBD2
j_call: TRBJ2-1
cdr3_length: 17
clone_size: -
v_call: TRBV19
cdr3_nt: TGTGCCAGTAGTTTTACTAGCGGCCGGAGCTCCTACAATGAGCAGTTCTTC
cdr3_aa: CASSFTSGRSSYNEQFF

d_call: TRBD2
j_call: TRBJ2-3
cdr3_length: 16
clone_size: -
v_call: TRBV10-2
cdr3_nt: TGCGCCAGCAGCCCCACTAGCGGCCAAACCGCAGATACGCAGTATTTT
cdr3_aa: CASSPTSGQTADTQYF

d_call: -
j_call: TRBJ2-7
cdr3_length: 13
clone_size: -
v_call: TRBV4-3
cdr3_nt: TGCGCCAGCAGCACGGGACTCGCCTACGAGCAGTACTTC
cdr3_aa: CASSTGLAYEQYF

d_call: TRBD1
j_call: TRBJ2-6
cdr3_length: 17
clone_size: -
v_call: TRBV19
cdr3_nt: TGTGCCAGTAGGTTGGACAGGGGTTTAGAGGGGGCCAACGTCCTGACTTTC
cdr3_aa: CASRLDRGLEGANVLTF

d_call: -
j_call: TRBJ2-3
cdr3_length: 20
clone_size: -
v_call: TRBV12-2
cdr3_nt: TGTGCAAGTCGCTTAGTTCCGCCTAGCGGGAGTGGGACTAGCACAGATACGCAGTATTTT
cdr3_aa: CASRLVPPSGSGTSTDTQYF

d_call: -
j_call: TRBJ1-5
cdr3_length: 16
clone_size: few
v_call: TRBV2
cdr3_nt: TGTGCCAGCAGTGATGGGGGTTTGGGGGGAAATCAGCCCCAGCATTTT
cdr3_aa: CASSDGGLGGNQPQHF

d_call: -
j_call: TRBJ2-7
cdr3_length: 13
clone_size: -
v_call: TRBV5-1
cdr3_nt: TGCGCCAGCAGCTTGGAAGCGACCTACGAGCAGTACTTC
cdr3_aa: CASSLEATYEQYF

d_call: -
j_call: TRBJ2-6
cdr3_length: 16
clone_size: -
v_call: TRBV5-4
cdr3_nt: TGTGCCAGCAGCTTGTACAAGTCCTCTGGGGCCAACGTCCTGACTTTC
cdr3_aa: CASSLYKSSGANVLTF

d_call: TRBD1
j_call: TRBJ2-2
cdr3_length: 14
clone_size: -
v_call: TRBV6-5
cdr3_nt: TGTGCCAGCACGTTGGACAGGGCAACCGGGGAGCTGTTTTTT
cdr3_aa: CASTLDRATGELFF

d_call: TRBD2
j_call: TRBJ2-7
cdr3_length: 15
clone_size: -
v_call: TRBV9
cdr3_nt: TGTGCCAGCAGCCCCAATCTTTTAGCGGGGCCGGAGCAGTACTTC
cdr3_aa: CASSPNLLAGPEQYF